These 29 T cell receptor beta chains originate from one sample sequenced in a study of blood T cell repertoires in COVID-19. Libraries were prepared by immunoSEQ multiplex PCR; TCRdb keeps only in-frame clonotypes and omits some of them. Among 150,000 to 200,000 clones listed, approximately 89% were seen once. Sequencing was performed on peripheral blood. The receptors stem from a woman in her sixties or seventies with acute or convalescent COVID-19.

V gene TRBV7-9 combines with J gene TRBJ1-4; 9 bases agree with TRBD1. Germline assignment: CDR1 SEHNR and CDR2 FQNEAQ (reference sequence). V was pared by 0 bases and J by 3 bases, with 8 bases of the junction left unmatched. The length of the CDR3 is 18 residues. This chain's CDR3 is CASSLAGQGTGANEKLFF. CDR3 DNA sequence: TGTGCCAGCAGCTTAGCGGGACAGGGAACGGGGGCTAATGAAAAACTGTTTTTT.

This clone appeared a few times. V is TRBV28 and J is TRBJ2-7, with 8 bases aligning to TRBD1. Unmatched junction bases numbered 4, after V lost 6 bases and J lost 6 bases. Looked up from germline, CDR1 is MDHEN and CDR2 is SYDVKM. This CDR3 contains 12 residues. This CDR3 is CASRGTGTEQYF. CDR3 nucleotide sequence: TGTGCCAGCAGAGGGACAGGTACCGAGCAGTACTTC.

The chain employs TRBV6-5 and TRBJ1-1; D perhaps matches TRBD1 (5 bases). The CDR3 consists of 14 residues. The V end lost 8 bases, the J end lost 1 base, and 14 bases lay between the germline ends. Germline-derived CDR1 and CDR2 are MNHEY and SVGAGI. The CDR3: CASGSGNSNTEAFF. The CDR3, as DNA: TGTGCCAGCGGATCAGGGAACTCGAACACTGAAGCTTTCTTT.

The chain recombines TRBV5-1 with TRBJ1-5; tentative D call: TRBD1 (6 bases). Germline V gene sequence: CDR1 SGHRS, CDR2 YFSETQ. The CDR3 is made up of 15 amino acids. V was pared by 4 bases and J by 0 bases, with 11 bases between. CDR3 DNA: TGCGCCAGCAGCCCCGGGACAAATAGCAATCAGCCCCAGCATTTT. Amino acids: CASSPGTNSNQPQHF.

The chain couples TRBV6-5 to TRBJ1-6; perhaps TRBD1 as D (6 bases). This CDR3 spans 16 amino acids. Trimming removed 2 bases from V and 9 bases from J, with 17 bases in between. The V gene's germline CDR1 is MNHEY and CDR2 SVGAGI. CDR3 nucleotide sequence: TGTGCCAGCAGTTACGAATCCGGGACATTTGGTTCACCCCTCCACTTT. It translates to CASSYESGTFGSPLHF.

This clone was recorded only once. V usage is TRBV29-1 and J usage is TRBJ1-4, with D possibly TRBD1 on 6 matching bases. Trimming pared 4 bases from V and 8 bases from J, leaving 11 bases between. This CDR3 comprises 12 residues. CDR1 is SQVTM and CDR2 is ANQGSEA in the germline V gene. CDR3 sequence reads: CSVVAGDEKLFF. The CDR3 coding sequence is TGCAGCGTTGTAGCAGGGGACGAAAAACTGTTTTTT.

On this clone itself: The sample holds other DNA sequences that translate to the same CDR3. This chain joins TRBV9 and TRBJ2-1; 11 bases are a match to TRBD2. The V gene's germline CDR1 is SGDLS and CDR2 YYNGEE. The length of the CDR3 is 16 residues. Trimming took 4 bases from V and 4 from J; bases not matched to a gene: 7. CDR3 protein: CASSPHLAGGYNEQFF. CDR3 sequence (DNA): TGTGCCAGCAGCCCGCACCTAGCGGGGGGTTACAATGAGCAGTTCTTC. Using reference TRBV9 and TRBJ2-1 for the parts outside the CDR3, the full variable domain is DSGVTQTPKHLITATGQRVTLRCSPRSGDLSVYWYQQSLDQGLQFLIQYYNGEERAKGNILERFSAQQFPDLHSELNLSSLELGDSALYFCASSPHLAGGYNEQFFGPGTRLTVL.

The CDR3 DNA reads as TGTGCCAGTACAAGACAGTTAAATCAGCCCCAGCATTTT. It is translated as CASTRQLNQPQHF. The gene calls are TRBV19 and TRBJ1-5, with D perhaps matching TRBD1 (5 bases). The ends were cut back, 7 bases at V and 4 bases at J, with 11 bases in the middle. Germline-derived CDR1 and CDR2 are LNHDA and SQIVND (reference sequence). The CDR3 sequence is 13 residues long.

V is TRBV6-6 and J is TRBJ1-3; D gene uncertain. The CDR3 sequence is 13 residues long. From germline, CDR1 is MNHNY and CDR2 SVGAGI (reference sequence). V dropped 6 bases and J dropped 2 bases, with 8 bases sitting between them. CDR3 sequence reads: CASSGGTGNTIYF. The CDR3 coding sequence is TGTGCCAGCAGCGGAGGCACTGGAAACACCATATATTTT.

The chain uses TRBV7-9 and TRBJ1-4, with 9 bases that match TRBD1. Germline assignment: CDR1 SEHNR and CDR2 FQNEAQ (reference sequence). The CDR3 covers 15 residues. The trim removed 1 base at V and 8 bases at J, leaving 5 bases unmatched. CDR3 DNA sequence: TGTGCCAGCAGCTTAGTTGGGGACAGGGCGGAAAAACTGTTTTTT. This encodes CASSLVGDRAEKLFF.

The genes are TRBV30 and TRBJ2-1, with D possibly matching TRBD2 (7 bases). V was pared by 2 bases and J by 8 bases, with 19 bases between. This CDR3 has 15 amino acids. Germline assignment: CDR1 GTSNPN and CDR2 SVGIG (reference sequence). The CDR3 here is CAWSPPSRGADEQFF. CDR3 in DNA: TGTGCCTGGAGTCCCCCTTCCCGGGGGGCGGATGAGCAGTTCTTC. Together with reference TRBV30 and TRBJ2-1, the CDR3 gives the full variable domain: SQTIHQWPATLVQPVGSPLSLECTVEGTSNPNLYWYRQAAGRGLQLLFYSVGIGQISSEVPQNLSASRPQDRQFILSSKKLLLSDSGFYLCAWSPPSRGADEQFFGPGTRLTVL.

V usage is TRBV3-1 (or the pseudogene TRBV3-2) and J usage is TRBJ1-2; the match to TRBD1 covers 7 bases. The CDR3 covers 13 residues. J was trimmed by 7 bases and V by 5 bases; bases with no gene match: 7. Germline V gene data show CDR1 as LGHDT and CDR2 as YNNKEL (reference sequence). CDR3 nucleotide sequence: TGTGCCAGCAGCTTGACAGGGCCGAGTGGCTACACCTTC. It encodes CASSLTGPSGYTF.

The V and J genes are TRBV7-9 and TRBJ1-2; D is possibly TRBD1 (6 bases). The CDR3 spans 15 residues. Germline V gene data show CDR1 as SEHNR and CDR2 as FQNEAQ (reference sequence). The V gene lost 1 base and the J gene lost 9 bases, with 18 bases spanning the gap. In DNA, the CDR3 is TGTGCCAGCAGCTTAGGCCCCGGACAGTTGACGAGCTACACCTTC. Protein: CASSLGPGQLTSYTF.

The gene calls are TRBV5-4 and TRBJ1-1, with D possibly TRBD1 on 6 matching bases. CDR3 length: 16 residues. Germline V lookup: CDR1 SGHNT, CDR2 YYREEE (reference sequence). V was cut by 0 bases and J by 2 bases, with 14 bases left in between. CDR3 amino acids: CASSLDPRGRNTEAFF. Here the CDR3 DNA reads TGTGCCAGCAGCTTGGACCCCAGGGGTCGAAACACTGAAGCTTTCTTT. The variable domain in full, completed from reference TRBV5-4 and TRBJ1-1, reads ETGVTQSPTHLIKTRGQQVTLRCSSQSGHNTVSWYQQALGQGPQFIFQYYREEENGRGNFPPRFSGLQFPNYSSELNVNALELDDSALYLCASSLDPRGRNTEAFFGQGTRLTVV.

The V call is TRBV5-4, the J call TRBJ2-5; D is undetermined. The germline V gene has CDR1 SGHNT and CDR2 YYREEE (reference sequence). Trimming shortened V by 1 base and J by 2 bases, and 9 bases separated the two germline ends. This CDR3 comprises 14 residues. CDR3 sequence reads: CASSLLPLQETQYF. CDR3 nucleotide sequence: TGTGCCAGCAGCTTGCTTCCCTTACAAGAGACCCAGTACTTC.

The CDR3 here is CASSDPTGNGYTF. The CDR3 bases are TGTGCCAGCAGCGACCCGACAGGGAATGGCTACACCTTC. The chain joins TRBV4-2 to TRBJ1-2, with TRBD1 identical over 7 bases. This CDR3 has 13 residues. In germline, CDR1 is LGHNA, CDR2 YNFKEQ. V was pared by 5 bases and J by 6 bases, with 6 bases of the junction left unmatched.

This chain links TRBV10-3 with TRBJ1-1, with no clear D. V was cut by 6 bases and J by 1 base, with 12 bases left in between. Germline V gives CDR1 ENHRY, CDR2 SYGVKD. This CDR3 has 14 residues. Here the CDR3 DNA reads TGTGCCATCAGACTTGGAGGTACGAACACTGAAGCTTTCTTT. Protein product: CAIRLGGTNTEAFF.

The rearrangement uses TRBV20-1 and TRBJ1-5; D is ambiguous. Germline-derived CDR1 and CDR2 are DFQATT and SNEGSKA (reference sequence). The CDR3 totals 15 residues. Trimming took off 3 bases at V and 0 bases at J, with 12 bases between the two ends. The CDR3 DNA reads as TGCAGTGCTAGTCGGGGAAGTGATAGCAATCAGCCCCAGCATTTT. Protein product: CSASRGSDSNQPQHF.

This clone was counted once. The DNA of the CDR3 is TGTGCCAGCAGCTTAGCGAGATCGACAGGGTTTTTCTCCTACGAGCAGTACTTC. This codes for CASSLARSTGFFSYEQYF. The V gene is TRBV7-9, the J gene TRBJ2-7; the match to TRBD1 covers 7 bases. Germline trimming cut 0 bases from V and 0 bases from J; bases unmatched to any gene: 11. The CDR3 has 18 residues. CDR1 SEHNR and CDR2 FQNEAQ come from the germline V gene (reference sequence).

The chain employs TRBV6-2 or TRBV6-3 and TRBJ1-3, with no clear D. This CDR3 spans 13 amino acids. Trimming removed 6 bases at V and 8 bases at J, with 14 bases between. Per the germline V gene, CDR1 is MNHEY and CDR2 is SVGEGT. CDR3 region: CASSNFARDTIYF. As DNA, the CDR3 is TGTGCCAGCAGCAACTTCGCCCGGGACACCATATATTTT.

V is TRBV30 and J is TRBJ1-1, with 8 positions matching TRBD1. CDR1 and CDR2 from the germline V gene are GTSNPN and SVGIG (reference sequence). This CDR3 region has 14 residues. V was pared by 5 bases and J by 1 base, with 6 bases of the junction left unmatched. CDR3 residues: CAWAGQGRNTEAFF. The CDR3 coding sequence is TGTGCCTGGGCCGGACAGGGACGGAACACTGAAGCTTTCTTT.

This clone was observed a handful of times. The chain recombines TRBV24-1 with TRBJ1-2; D uncertain. Trimming left V 2 bases short and J 4 bases short, with 10 bases between. CDR1 is KGHDR and CDR2 is SFDVKD in the germline V gene. CDR3 size: 14 residues. The CDR3 coding sequence is TGTGCCACCAGTGATTCGTATGGGAGCTATGGCTACACCTTC. Translated, it gives CATSDSYGSYGYTF.

This chain connects TRBV4-2 to TRBJ2-2, with D maybe TRBD2 (6 bases). Germline V CDR1 and CDR2: LGHNA, YNFKEQ. CDR3 length equals 17 residues. V lost 0 bases and J lost 2, with 13 bases in between. The CDR3 reads CASSQDMQRVNTGELFF. The DNA for the CDR3 is TGTGCCAGCAGCCAAGATATGCAGCGGGTCAACACCGGGGAGCTGTTTTTT.

V is TRBV9 and J is TRBJ1-3, with D tentatively TRBD1 (6 bases). The V and J ends lost 3 bases and 3 bases respectively, with 13 bases between them. CDR3 length: 15 amino acids. Germline CDR1 reads SGDLS; CDR2 reads YYNGEE. The DNA of the CDR3 is TGTGCCAGCAGCGGGACAGCTGACCTTGGAAACACCATATATTTT. This encodes CASSGTADLGNTIYF.

This clone appeared once. The V gene is TRBV5-1, the J gene TRBJ1-2, with 7 bases matching TRBD1. The V gene's germline CDR1 is SGHRS and CDR2 YFSETQ. After removal of 3 bases from V and 2 bases from J, the junction contained 13 bases not matched to a gene. The CDR3 runs to 17 residues. The CDR3 bases are TGCGCCAGCAGCTCAGGGGGAGAGGTGGGCTCAAACTATGGCTACACCTTC. Translated, it gives CASSSGGEVGSNYGYTF. The full variable domain, with the rest looked up from reference TRBV5-1 and TRBJ1-2, is KAGVTQTPRYLIKTRGQQVTLSCSPISGHRSVSWYQQTPGQGLQFLFEYFSETQRNKGNFPGRFSGRQFSNSRSEMNVSTLELGDSALYLCASSSGGEVGSNYGYTFGSGTRLTVV.

As regards this clone: This CDR3 is also generated by other DNA sequences in the sample. This chain joins TRBV12-3 or TRBV12-4 and TRBJ1-2; 8 bases agree with TRBD1. V gave up 5 bases and J gave up 8 bases; unmatched junction bases: 7. CDR3 length equals 13 residues. DNA for the CDR3: TGTGCCAGCAGTCTCGGACAGGGTGGCGGCTACACCTTC. Protein product: CASSLGQGGGYTF.

This clone was seen just once. The rearrangement uses TRBV24-1 and TRBJ2-5; 7 bases fit TRBD2. Germline V gene lookup returns CDR1 KGHDR and CDR2 SFDVKD. J was trimmed by 2 bases and V by 4 bases; bases with no gene match: 6. This CDR3 spans 15 amino acids. The CDR3 here is CATSDPSGIQETQYF. The CDR3, as DNA: TGTGCCACCAGTGACCCCAGCGGGATACAAGAGACCCAGTACTTC.

V gene TRBV2 combines with J gene TRBJ2-1, with TRBD1 as a possible D gene (6 bases). V was shortened by 6 bases and J by 10 bases, with 13 bases between the two germline ends. The CDR3 length is 12 residues. Per germline, CDR1 SNHLY and CDR2 FYNNEI. CDR3 sequence (DNA): TGTGCCAGCAGGTGGGGGCCTTTGGAGCAGTTCTTC. Translation gives CASRWGPLEQFF.

V is TRBV27 and J is TRBJ1-1; perhaps TRBD1 as D (5 bases). CDR1 MNHEY and CDR2 SMNVEV come from the germline V gene (reference sequence). V was clipped by 8 bases and J by 4 bases, with 14 bases between them. This CDR3 has 13 residues. The CDR3 is CASARGWGTEAFF. The CDR3 DNA sequence: TGTGCCAGCGCAAGGGGATGGGGCACTGAAGCTTTCTTT.